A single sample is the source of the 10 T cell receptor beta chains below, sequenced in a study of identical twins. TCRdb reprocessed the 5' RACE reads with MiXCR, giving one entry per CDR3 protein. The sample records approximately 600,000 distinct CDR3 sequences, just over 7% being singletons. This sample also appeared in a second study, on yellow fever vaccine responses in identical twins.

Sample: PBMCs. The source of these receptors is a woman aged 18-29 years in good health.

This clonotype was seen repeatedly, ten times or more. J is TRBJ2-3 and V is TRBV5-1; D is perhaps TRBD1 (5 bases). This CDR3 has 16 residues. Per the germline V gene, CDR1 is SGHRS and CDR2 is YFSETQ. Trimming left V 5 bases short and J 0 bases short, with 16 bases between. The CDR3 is CASSQTGDASTDTQYF. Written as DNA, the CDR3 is TGCGCCAGCAGTCAAACAGGAGACGCTAGCACAGATACGCAGTATTTT.

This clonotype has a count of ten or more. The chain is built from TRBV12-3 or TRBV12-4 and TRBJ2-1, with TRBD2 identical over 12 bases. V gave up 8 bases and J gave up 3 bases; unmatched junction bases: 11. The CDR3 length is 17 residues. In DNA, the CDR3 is TGTGCCAGCCAGTCAACTAGCGGGAGGTGGGACTACAATGAGCAGTTCTTC. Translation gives CASQSTSGRWDYNEQFF.

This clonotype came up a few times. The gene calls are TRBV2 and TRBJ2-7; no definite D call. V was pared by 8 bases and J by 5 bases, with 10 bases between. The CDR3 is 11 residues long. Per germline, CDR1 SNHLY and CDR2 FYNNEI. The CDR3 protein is CASARGHEQYV. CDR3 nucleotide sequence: TGTGCCAGCGCCCGAGGACACGAGCAGTACGTC.

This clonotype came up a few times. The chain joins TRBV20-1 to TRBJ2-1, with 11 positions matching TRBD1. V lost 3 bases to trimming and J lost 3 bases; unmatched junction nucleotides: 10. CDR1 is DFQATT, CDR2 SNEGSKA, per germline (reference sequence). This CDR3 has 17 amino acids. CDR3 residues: CSARRDRGAYYYNEQFF. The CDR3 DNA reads TGCAGTGCTAGGAGGGACAGGGGGGCTTACTACTACAATGAGCAGTTCTTC.

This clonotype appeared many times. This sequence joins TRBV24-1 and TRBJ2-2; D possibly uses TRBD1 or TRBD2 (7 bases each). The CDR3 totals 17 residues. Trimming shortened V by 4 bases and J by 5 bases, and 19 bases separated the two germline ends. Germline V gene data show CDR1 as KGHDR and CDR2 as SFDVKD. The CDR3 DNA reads TGTGCCACCAGTGAACCACTGGGAGGGGGCTGGACCGGGGAGCTGTTTTTT. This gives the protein CATSEPLGGGWTGELFF.

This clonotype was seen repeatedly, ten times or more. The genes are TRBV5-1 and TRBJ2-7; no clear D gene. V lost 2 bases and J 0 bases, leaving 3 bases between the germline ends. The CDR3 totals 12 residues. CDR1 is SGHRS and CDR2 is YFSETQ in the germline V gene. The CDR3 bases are TGCGCCAGCAGCTTAAACTCCTACGAGCAGTACTTC. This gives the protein CASSLNSYEQYF.

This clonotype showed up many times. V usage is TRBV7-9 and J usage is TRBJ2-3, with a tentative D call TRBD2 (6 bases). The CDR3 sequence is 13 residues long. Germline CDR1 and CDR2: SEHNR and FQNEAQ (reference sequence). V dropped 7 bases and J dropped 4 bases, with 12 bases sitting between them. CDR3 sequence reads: CASTDPSADTQYF. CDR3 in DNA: TGTGCCAGCACCGATCCTAGCGCAGATACGCAGTATTTT.

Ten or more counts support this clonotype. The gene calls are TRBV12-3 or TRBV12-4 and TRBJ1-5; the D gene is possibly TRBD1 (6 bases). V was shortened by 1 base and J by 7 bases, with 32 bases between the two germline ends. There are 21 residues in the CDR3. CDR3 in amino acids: CASSLVVLSGDPVLHDQPQHF. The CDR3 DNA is TGTGCCAGCAGTTTAGTGGTTTTGTCAGGGGACCCCGTTTTGCATGACCAGCCCCAGCATTTT.

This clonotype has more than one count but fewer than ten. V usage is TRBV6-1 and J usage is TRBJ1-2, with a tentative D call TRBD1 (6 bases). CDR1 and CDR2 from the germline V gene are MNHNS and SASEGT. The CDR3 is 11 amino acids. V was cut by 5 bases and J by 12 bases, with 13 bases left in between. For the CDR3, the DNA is TGTGCCAGCAGTACGGGACAAATAGACACCTTC. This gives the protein CASSTGQIDTF.

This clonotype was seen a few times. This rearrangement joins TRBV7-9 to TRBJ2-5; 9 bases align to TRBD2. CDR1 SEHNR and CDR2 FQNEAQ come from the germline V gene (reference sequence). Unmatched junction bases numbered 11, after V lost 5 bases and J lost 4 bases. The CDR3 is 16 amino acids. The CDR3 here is CASSRPRTSEGETQYF. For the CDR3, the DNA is TGTGCCAGCAGCCGACCCCGGACTAGCGAGGGAGAGACCCAGTACTTC. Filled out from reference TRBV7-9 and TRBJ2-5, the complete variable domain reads DTGVSQNPRHKITKRGQNVTFRCDPISEHNRLYWYRQTLGQGPEFLTYFQNEAQLEKSRLLSDRFSAERPKGSFSTLEIQRTEQGDSAMYLCASSRPRTSEGETQYFGPGTRLLVL.